This paragraph reports one T cell receptor (beta chain). This specimen belongs to a study of blood T cell repertoires in COVID-19. Source study methods: Nucleated cell number was recorded as an estimate derived from reference gene primer amplification. Method: immunoSEQ multiplex PCR; TCRdb's copy keeps in-frame clones and lacks some. V and J calls and clone size come straight from that table; D and trimming were deduced from the DNA. The sample lists a few hundred thousand clones, about 83% seen once, with about 1.2% in the top ten. Trimming at V came to 6 bases and at J to 2 bases, leaving 14 bases not matched to a gene. Germline CDR1 reads SGHRS; CDR2 reads YFSETQ. This CDR3 has 16 residues.

This rearrangement joins TRBV5-1 to TRBJ2-7; 7 bases match TRBD1. Sequencing input: peripheral blood. This sequence originates from a woman aged 50 to 60 with acute or convalescent COVID-19. The CDR3 nucleotides are TGCGCCAGCAAAGTCTTAGCCGGGACAGACGCCTACGAGCAGTACTTC. Protein product: CASKVLAGTDAYEQYF.